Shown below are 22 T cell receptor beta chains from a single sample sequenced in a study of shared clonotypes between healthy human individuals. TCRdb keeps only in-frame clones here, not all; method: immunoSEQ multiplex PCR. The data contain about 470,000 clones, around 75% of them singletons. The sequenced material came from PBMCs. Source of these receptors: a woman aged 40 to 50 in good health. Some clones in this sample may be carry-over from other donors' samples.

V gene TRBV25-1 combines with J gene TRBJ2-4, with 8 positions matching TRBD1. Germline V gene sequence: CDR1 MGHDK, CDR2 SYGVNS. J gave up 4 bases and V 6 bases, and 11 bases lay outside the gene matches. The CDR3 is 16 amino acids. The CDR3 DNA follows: TGTGCCAGCAGCGAACTCTCGGACAGGGAAAAAAACATTCAGTACTTC. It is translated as CASSELSDREKNIQYF.

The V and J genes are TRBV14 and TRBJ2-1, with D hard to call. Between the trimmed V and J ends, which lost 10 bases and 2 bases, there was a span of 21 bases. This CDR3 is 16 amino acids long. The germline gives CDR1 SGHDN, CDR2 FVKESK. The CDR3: CATINTPWEAYNEQFF. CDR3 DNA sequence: TGTGCCACTATCAATACCCCATGGGAAGCCTACAATGAGCAGTTCTTC.

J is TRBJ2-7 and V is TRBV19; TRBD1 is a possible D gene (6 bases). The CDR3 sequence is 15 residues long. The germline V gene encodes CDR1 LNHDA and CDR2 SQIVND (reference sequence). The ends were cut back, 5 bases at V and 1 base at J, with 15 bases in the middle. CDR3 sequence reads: CASSLGHLLSYEQYF. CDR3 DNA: TGTGCCAGTAGTTTGGGACACTTACTTTCCTACGAGCAGTACTTC.

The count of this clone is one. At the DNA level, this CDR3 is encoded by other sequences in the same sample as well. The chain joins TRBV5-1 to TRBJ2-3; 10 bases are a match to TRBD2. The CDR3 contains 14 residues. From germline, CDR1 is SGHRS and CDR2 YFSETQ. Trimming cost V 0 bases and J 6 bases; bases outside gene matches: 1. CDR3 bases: TGCGCCAGCAGCTTGGAACTAGCGGGGGATACGCAGTATTTT. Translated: CASSLELAGDTQYF.

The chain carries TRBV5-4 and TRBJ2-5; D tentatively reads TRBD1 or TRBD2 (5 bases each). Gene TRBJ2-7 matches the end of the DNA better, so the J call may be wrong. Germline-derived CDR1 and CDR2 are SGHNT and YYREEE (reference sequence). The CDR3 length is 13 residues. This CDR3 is CASSPGAFYEQYF. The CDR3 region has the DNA TGTGCCAGCAGTCCCGGGGCGTTCTACGAGCAGTACTTC.

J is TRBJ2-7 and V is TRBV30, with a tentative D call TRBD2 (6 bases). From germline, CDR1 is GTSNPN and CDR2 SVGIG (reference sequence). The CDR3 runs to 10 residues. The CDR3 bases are TGTGCATTTGGGGGGTTAGAGCAGTACTTC. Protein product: CAFGGLEQYF.

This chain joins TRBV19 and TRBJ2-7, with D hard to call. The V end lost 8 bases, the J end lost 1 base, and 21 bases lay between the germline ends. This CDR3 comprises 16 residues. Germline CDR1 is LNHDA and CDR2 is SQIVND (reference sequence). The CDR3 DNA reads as TGTGCCAGTTCCCGAGGAACCGGGCCCCATTCCTACGAGCAGTACTTC. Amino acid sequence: CASSRGTGPHSYEQYF.

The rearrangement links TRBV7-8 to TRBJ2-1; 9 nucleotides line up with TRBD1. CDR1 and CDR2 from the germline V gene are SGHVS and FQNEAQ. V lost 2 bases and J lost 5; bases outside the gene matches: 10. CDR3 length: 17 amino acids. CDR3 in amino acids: CASSLRWVGQGDNEQFF. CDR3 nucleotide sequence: TGTGCCAGCAGCTTAAGGTGGGTGGGACAGGGAGACAATGAGCAGTTCTTC.

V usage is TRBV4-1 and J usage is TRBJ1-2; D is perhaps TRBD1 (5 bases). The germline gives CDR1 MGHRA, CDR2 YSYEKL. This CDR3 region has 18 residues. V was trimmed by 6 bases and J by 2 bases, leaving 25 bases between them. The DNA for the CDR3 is TGCGCCAGCAGAGGAGGGGAGGGCCCATACCATGTAAACTATGGCTACACCTTC. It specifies CASRGGEGPYHVNYGYTF.

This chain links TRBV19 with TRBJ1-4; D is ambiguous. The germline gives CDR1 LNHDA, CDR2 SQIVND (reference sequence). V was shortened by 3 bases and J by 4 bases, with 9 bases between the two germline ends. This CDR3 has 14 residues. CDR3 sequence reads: CASSMGGGNEKLFF. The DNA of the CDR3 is TGTGCCAGTAGTATGGGAGGAGGTAATGAAAAACTGTTTTTT.

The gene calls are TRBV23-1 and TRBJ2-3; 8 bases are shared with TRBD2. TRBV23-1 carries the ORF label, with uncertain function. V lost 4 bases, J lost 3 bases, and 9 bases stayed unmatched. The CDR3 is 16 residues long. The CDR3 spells CASSPLGGDGTDTQYF. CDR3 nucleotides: TGCGCCAGCAGTCCCCTCGGGGGGGACGGTACAGATACGCAGTATTTT.

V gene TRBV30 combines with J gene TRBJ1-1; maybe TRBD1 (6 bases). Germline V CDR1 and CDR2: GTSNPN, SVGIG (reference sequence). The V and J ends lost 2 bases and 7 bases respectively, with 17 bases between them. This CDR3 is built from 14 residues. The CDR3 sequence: CAWSQGGSRGEAFF. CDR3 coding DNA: TGTGCCTGGAGTCAGGGAGGCTCCAGGGGTGAAGCTTTCTTT. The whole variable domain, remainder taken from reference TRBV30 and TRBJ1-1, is SQTIHQWPATLVQPVGSPLSLECTVEGTSNPNLYWYRQAAGRGLQLLFYSVGIGQISSEVPQNLSASRPQDRQFILSSKKLLLSDSGFYLCAWSQGGSRGEAFFGQGTRLTVV.

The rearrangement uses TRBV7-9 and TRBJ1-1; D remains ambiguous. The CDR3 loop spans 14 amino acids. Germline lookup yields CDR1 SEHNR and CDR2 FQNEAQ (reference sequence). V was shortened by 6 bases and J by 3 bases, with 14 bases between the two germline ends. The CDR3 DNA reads TGTGCCAGCAGTTCTACGGGAAGTGACACTGAAGCTTTCTTT. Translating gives CASSSTGSDTEAFF.

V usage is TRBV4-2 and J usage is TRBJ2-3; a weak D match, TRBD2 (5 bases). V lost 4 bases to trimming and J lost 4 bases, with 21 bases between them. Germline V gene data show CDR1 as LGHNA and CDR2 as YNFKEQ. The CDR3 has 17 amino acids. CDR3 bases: TGTGCCAGCAGCCCCGAGTTTTCGTCGGAGGTGTCAGATACGCAGTATTTT. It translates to CASSPEFSSEVSDTQYF.

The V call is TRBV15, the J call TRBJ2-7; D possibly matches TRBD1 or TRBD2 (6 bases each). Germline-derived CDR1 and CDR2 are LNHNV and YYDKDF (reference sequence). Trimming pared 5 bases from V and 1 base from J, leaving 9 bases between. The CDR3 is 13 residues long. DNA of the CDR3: TGTGCCACCAGCCCGGGGGCGTCCTACGAGCAGTACTTC. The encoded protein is CATSPGASYEQYF. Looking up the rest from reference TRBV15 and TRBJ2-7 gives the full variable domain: DAMVIQNPRYQVTQFGKPVTLSCSQTLNHNVMYWYQQKSSQAPKLLFHYYDKDFNNEADTPDNFQSRRPNTSFCFLDIRSPGLGDTAMYLCATSPGASYEQYFGPGTRLTVT.

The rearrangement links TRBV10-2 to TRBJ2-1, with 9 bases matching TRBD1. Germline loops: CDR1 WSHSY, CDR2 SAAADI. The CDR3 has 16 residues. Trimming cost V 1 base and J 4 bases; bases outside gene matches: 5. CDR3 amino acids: CASSEFPGTGYNEQFF. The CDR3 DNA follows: TGCGCCAGCAGTGAGTTCCCCGGGACAGGGTACAATGAGCAGTTCTTC.

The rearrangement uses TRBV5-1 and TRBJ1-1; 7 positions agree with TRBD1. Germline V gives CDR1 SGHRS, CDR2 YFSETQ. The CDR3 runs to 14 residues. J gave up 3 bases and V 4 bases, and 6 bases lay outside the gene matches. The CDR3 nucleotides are TGCGCCAGCAGCAAGGGACAGACGGACACTGAAGCTTTCTTT. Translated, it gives CASSKGQTDTEAFF.

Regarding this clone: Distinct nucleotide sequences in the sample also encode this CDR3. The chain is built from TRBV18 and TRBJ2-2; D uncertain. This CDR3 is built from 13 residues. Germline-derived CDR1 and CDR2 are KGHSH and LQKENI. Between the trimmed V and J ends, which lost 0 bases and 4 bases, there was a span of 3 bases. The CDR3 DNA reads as TGTGCCAGCTCACCACCCTCCACCGGGGAGCTGTTTTTT. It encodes CASSPPSTGELFF.

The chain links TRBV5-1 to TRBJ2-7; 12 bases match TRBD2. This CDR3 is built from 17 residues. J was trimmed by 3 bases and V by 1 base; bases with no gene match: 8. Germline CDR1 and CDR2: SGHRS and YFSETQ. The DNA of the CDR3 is TGCGCCAGCAGCTTGCGCCCGGGACTAGCGGGTTACTACGAGCAGTACTTC. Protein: CASSLRPGLAGYYEQYF. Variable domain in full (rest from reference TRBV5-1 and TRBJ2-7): KAGVTQTPRYLIKTRGQQVTLSCSPISGHRSVSWYQQTPGQGLQFLFEYFSETQRNKGNFPGRFSGRQFSNSRSEMNVSTLELGDSALYLCASSLRPGLAGYYEQYFGPGTRLTVT.

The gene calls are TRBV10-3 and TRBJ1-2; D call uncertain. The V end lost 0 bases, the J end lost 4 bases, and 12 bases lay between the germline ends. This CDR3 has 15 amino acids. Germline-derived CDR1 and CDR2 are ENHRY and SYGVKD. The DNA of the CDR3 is TGTGCCATCAGTGAGTCACAGAGGGTGGGCTATGGCTACACCTTC. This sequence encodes CAISESQRVGYGYTF.

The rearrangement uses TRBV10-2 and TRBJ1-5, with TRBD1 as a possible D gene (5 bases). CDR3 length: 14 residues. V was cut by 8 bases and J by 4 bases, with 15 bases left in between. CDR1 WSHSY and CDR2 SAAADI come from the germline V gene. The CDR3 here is CASGGTGRNQPQHF. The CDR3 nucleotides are TGCGCCAGCGGAGGAACAGGACGTAATCAGCCCCAGCATTTT.

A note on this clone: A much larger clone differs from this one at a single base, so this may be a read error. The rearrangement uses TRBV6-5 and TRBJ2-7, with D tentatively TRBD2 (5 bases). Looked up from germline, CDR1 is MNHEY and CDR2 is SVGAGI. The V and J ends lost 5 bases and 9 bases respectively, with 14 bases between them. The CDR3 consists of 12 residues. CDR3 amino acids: CASSTDWNGQYF. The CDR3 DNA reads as TGTGCCAGCAGTACGGACTGGAACGGGCAGTACTTC.